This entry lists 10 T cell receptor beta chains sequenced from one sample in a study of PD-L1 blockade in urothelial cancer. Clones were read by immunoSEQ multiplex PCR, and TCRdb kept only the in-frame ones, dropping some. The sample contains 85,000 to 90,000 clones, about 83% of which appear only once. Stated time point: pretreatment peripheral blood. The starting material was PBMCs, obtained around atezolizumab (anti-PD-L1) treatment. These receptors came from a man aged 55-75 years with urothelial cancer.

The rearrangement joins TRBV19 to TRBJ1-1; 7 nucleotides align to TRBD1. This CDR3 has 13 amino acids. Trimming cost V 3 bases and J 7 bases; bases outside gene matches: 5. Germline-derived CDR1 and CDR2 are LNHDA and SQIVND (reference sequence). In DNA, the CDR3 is TGTGCCAGTAGTATCGTAGGGGGCGGTGAAGCTTTCTTT. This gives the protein CASSIVGGGEAFF.

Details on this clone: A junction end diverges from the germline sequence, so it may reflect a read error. The CDR3, as DNA: TGTGCTAGCAGCCTAGGGACTAGCGGGAGTCGTGAGCAGTTCTTC. This codes for CASSLGTSGSREQFF. The rearrangement uses TRBV7-7 and TRBJ2-1; the match to TRBD2 covers 14 bases. The CDR3 has 15 residues. Germline-derived CDR1 and CDR2 are SSHAT and FNYEAQ (reference sequence).

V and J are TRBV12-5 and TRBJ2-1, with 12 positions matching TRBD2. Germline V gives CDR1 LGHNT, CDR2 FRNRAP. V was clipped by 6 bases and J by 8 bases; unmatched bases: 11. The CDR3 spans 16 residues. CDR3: CASGKELAGGGYEQFF. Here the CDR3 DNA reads TGTGCTAGTGGGAAGGAACTAGCGGGGGGCGGCTATGAGCAGTTCTTC.

Here the CDR3 reads CASSTGTGDQPQHF. DNA of the CDR3: TGTGCCAGCAGCACCGGGACAGGGGATCAGCCCCAGCATTTT. V gene TRBV7-8 combines with J gene TRBJ1-5; 10 bases match TRBD1. The CDR3 spans 14 residues. Unmatched junction bases numbered 3, after V lost 5 bases and J lost 5 bases. Per the germline V gene, CDR1 is SGHVS and CDR2 is FQNEAQ.

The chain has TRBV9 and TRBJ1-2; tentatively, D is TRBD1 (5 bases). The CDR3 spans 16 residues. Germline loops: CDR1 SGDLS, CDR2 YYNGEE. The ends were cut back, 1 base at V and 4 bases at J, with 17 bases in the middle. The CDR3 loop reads CASSVTAGSTTYGYTF. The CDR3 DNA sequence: TGTGCCAGCAGCGTAACCGCAGGGTCGACCACCTATGGCTACACCTTC.

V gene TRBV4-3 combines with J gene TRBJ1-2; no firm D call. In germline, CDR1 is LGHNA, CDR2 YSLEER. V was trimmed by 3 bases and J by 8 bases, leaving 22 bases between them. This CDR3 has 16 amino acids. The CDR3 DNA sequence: TGCGCCAGCAGCCAGGGGATGGACTGGGGTCTAAACGGCTACACCTTC. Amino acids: CASSQGMDWGLNGYTF.

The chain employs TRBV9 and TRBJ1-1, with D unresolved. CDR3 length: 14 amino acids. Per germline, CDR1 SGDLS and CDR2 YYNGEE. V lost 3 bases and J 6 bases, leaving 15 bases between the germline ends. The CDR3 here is CASSEQKGVAEAFF. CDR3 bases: TGTGCCAGCAGCGAACAAAAGGGAGTCGCTGAAGCTTTCTTT.

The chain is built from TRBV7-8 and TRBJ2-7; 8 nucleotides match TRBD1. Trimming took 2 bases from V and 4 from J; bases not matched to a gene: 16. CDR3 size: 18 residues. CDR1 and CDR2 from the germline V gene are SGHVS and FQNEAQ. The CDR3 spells CASSLTPPGQGARYEQYF. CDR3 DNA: TGTGCCAGCAGCTTAACCCCCCCCGGCCAGGGGGCGAGGTACGAGCAGTACTTC. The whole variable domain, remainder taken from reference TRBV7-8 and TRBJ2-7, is GAGVSQSPRYKVAKRGQDVALRCDPISGHVSLFWYQQALGQGPEFLTYFQNEAQLDKSGLPSDRFFAERPEGSVSTLKIQRTQQEDSAVYLCASSLTPPGQGARYEQYFGPGTRLTVT.

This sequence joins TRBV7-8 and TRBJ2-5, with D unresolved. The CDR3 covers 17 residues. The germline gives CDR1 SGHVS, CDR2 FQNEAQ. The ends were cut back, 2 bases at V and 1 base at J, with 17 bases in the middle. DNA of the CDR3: TGTGCCAGCAGCTTATATAGTCGGAGAGAGACCCAAGAGACCCAGTACTTC. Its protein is CASSLYSRRETQETQYF.

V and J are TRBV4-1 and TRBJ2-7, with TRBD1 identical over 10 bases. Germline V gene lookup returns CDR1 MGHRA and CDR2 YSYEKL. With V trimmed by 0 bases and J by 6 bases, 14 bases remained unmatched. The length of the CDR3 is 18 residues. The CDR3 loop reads CASSQEVTGTGVRGEQYF. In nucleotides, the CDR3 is TGCGCCAGCAGCCAAGAAGTCACCGGGACAGGGGTTCGGGGCGAGCAGTACTTC.